The 19 T cell receptor beta chains below come from one sample, sequenced in a study of T-cell memory formation after mild COVID-19. TCRdb called the 5' RACE reads again in MiXCR, with one record for every CDR3 protein. The sample yields roughly 200,000 distinct CDR3 sequences, about 17% seen once. The material sequenced was PBMCs or a T cell subset sorted from them (not recorded which). These receptors all come from an adult woman who had mild COVID-19 (a few samples of this study predate the infection). Cell type and time point are not known.

The rearrangement uses TRBV7-2 and TRBJ1-5, with D tentatively TRBD1 (6 bases). CDR3 length: 13 residues. CDR1 is SGHTA, CDR2 FQGNSA, per germline. The ends were cut back, 5 bases at V and 7 bases at J, with 12 bases in the middle. CDR3 in DNA: TGTGCCAGCAGCCCCTCGGGGGGCCAGCCCCAGCATTTT. Its translation: CASSPSGGQPQHF. Based on the CDR3 plus reference TRBV7-2 and TRBJ1-5, the full variable domain is GAGVSQSPSNKVTEKGKDVELRCDPISGHTALYWYRQSLGQGLEFLIYFQGNSAPDKSGLPSDRFSAERTGGSVSTLTIQRTQQEDSAVYLCASSPSGGQPQHFGDGTRLSIL.

A remark on this clonotype: An end of the junction differs from the germline gene, which may be a read error. The chain links TRBV14 to TRBJ2-1, with TRBD1 matching over 8 bases. Germline assignment: CDR1 SGHDN and CDR2 FVKESK. The CDR3 contains 14 residues. The CDR3 loop is CASIQRTGNNEQFF. The CDR3 DNA is TGTGCCAGCATCCAAAGGACAGGGAACAATGAGCAGTTCTTC. Drawing the rest from reference TRBV14 and TRBJ2-1, the complete variable domain is EAGVTQFPSHSVIEKGQTVTLRCDPISGHDNLYWYRRVMGKEIKFLLHFVKESKQDESGMPNNRFLAERTGGTYSTLKVQPAELEDSGVYFCASIQRTGNNEQFFGPGTRLTVL.

Only a few counts were recorded for this clonotype. The CDR3 here is CASSSSQGSLNGYTF. DNA for the CDR3: TGCGCCAGCAGCTCGAGTCAGGGGTCTCTTAATGGCTACACCTTC. The chain couples TRBV5-1 to TRBJ1-2, with D maybe TRBD1 (6 bases). From germline, CDR1 is SGHRS and CDR2 YFSETQ. Deletions cut 3 bases from V and 6 bases from J, with 18 bases between. CDR3 size: 15 residues.

There are many counts of this clonotype. The chain is built from TRBV14 and TRBJ1-1, with a tentative D call TRBD1 (6 bases). This CDR3 region has 15 residues. Deletions cut 5 bases from V and 5 bases from J, with 18 bases between. Germline V gene sequence: CDR1 SGHDN, CDR2 FVKESK. CDR3 nucleotides: TGTGCCAGCAGCATATCCGGGACACGGGTAACTGAAGCTTTCTTT. Translation gives CASSISGTRVTEAFF.

This chain links TRBV20-1 with TRBJ2-2, with 10 bases identical to TRBD2. Germline CDR1 reads DFQATT; CDR2 reads SNEGSKA (reference sequence). The junction had 5 bases not matched to a gene; V was cut back by 2 bases and J by 5 bases. This CDR3 spans 15 amino acids. Written as DNA, the CDR3 is TGCAGTGCTAGACGAGCGGGGGGGCCGACCGGGGAGCTGTTTTTT. It translates to CSARRAGGPTGELFF.

This clonotype occurred a few times. The gene calls are TRBV5-1 and TRBJ2-7; 7 bases match TRBD1. This CDR3 has 14 residues. The ends lost 6 bases at V and 2 bases at J; junction bases unmatched: 8. Germline V CDR1 and CDR2: SGHRS, YFSETQ. Written as DNA, the CDR3 is TGCGCCAGCACCCCCGGGACAGCGACCTACGAGCAGTACTTC. Protein: CASTPGTATYEQYF.

This clonotype was seen more than once but under ten times. The J gene is TRBJ2-7, the V gene TRBV20-1; the match to TRBD1 covers 7 bases. With V trimmed by 4 bases and J by 0 bases, 3 bases remained unmatched. This CDR3 has 13 amino acids. Germline values: CDR1 DFQATT, CDR2 SNEGSKA (reference sequence). Here the CDR3 reads CSATRGFSYEQYF. DNA of the CDR3: TGCAGTGCTACCAGGGGGTTCTCCTACGAGCAGTACTTC.

In this sample, this clonotype is medium-sized. The CDR3 carries no conserved terminal phenylalanine or tryptophan, so it likely arises from a read error. No DNA is shown, since the ends of the CDR3 on it are uncertain; the CDR3 is the one TCRdb lists. This rearrangement joins TRBV7-9 to TRBJ2-5; TRBD1, the D gene given by the table, was not confirmed from the DNA. Germline CDR1 reads SEHNR; CDR2 reads FQNEAQ (reference sequence). The CDR3 is 10 residues long, ends included. CDR3 loop: CATRPGTGED.

The rearrangement joins TRBV10-3 to TRBJ2-5, with D possibly matching TRBD1 (6 bases). Trimming cost V 6 bases and J 4 bases, with 6 bases left between them. Germline CDR1 reads ENHRY; CDR2 reads SYGVKD. CDR3 size: 11 residues. The CDR3 DNA follows: TGTGCCATCAGCAGGGGAGAGACCCAGTACTTC. It codes for CAISRGETQYF.

J is TRBJ2-2 and V is TRBV2; 9 bases line up with TRBD1. Germline V CDR1 and CDR2: SNHLY, FYNNEI. V lost 8 bases to trimming and J lost 8 bases; unmatched junction nucleotides: 9. This CDR3 spans 14 amino acids. In DNA form, the CDR3 reads TGTGCCAGCGGAGGACAGGGGTTGGGGGGGGAGCTGTTTTTT. As protein: CASGGQGLGGELFF. The complete variable domain, with remaining parts taken from reference TRBV2 and TRBJ2-2, reads EPEVTQTPSHQVTQMGQEVILRCVPISNHLYFYWYRQILGQKVEFLVSFYNNEISEKSEIFDDQFSVERPDGSNFTLKIRSTKLEDSAMYFCASGGQGLGGELFFGEGSRLTVL.

The V call is TRBV11-2, the J call TRBJ2-5; 12 bases map to TRBD2. The CDR3 totals 18 residues. Per the germline V gene, CDR1 is SGHAT and CDR2 is FQNNGV. V shed 1 base and J 4 bases; nucleotides not matched to a gene: 10. In nucleotides, the CDR3 is TGTGCCAGCAGCTTAGTGCTAGCGGGAGGGCCCGGACCAGAGACCCAGTACTTC. This encodes CASSLVLAGGPGPETQYF.

This chain uses TRBV4-3 with TRBJ2-1; D is unresolved. The germline V gene has CDR1 LGHNA and CDR2 YSLEER. Deletions cut 0 bases from V and 5 bases from J, with 11 bases between. CDR3 length equals 15 residues. The CDR3 nucleotides are TGCGCCAGCAGCCAAGATCATCGGCCGAACAATGAGCAGTTCTTC. Its protein product is CASSQDHRPNNEQFF.

This clonotype has only a few counts. The chain employs TRBV4-1 and TRBJ1-3, with D perhaps matching TRBD1 (5 bases). V dropped 3 bases and J dropped 3 bases, with 24 bases sitting between them. Germline V gives CDR1 MGHRA, CDR2 YSYEKL. The CDR3 runs 19 residues. The CDR3 bases are TGCGCCAGCAGCCAGGATGCAGGGAGTCGGAGGCTTGGTGGAAACACCATATATTTT. It translates to CASSQDAGSRRLGGNTIYF.

This clonotype was seen ten or more times. The J gene is TRBJ2-7, the V gene TRBV25-1; no clear D gene. V lost 4 bases, J lost 7 bases, and 2 bases lay in between. Germline values: CDR1 MGHDK, CDR2 SYGVNS. CDR3 length equals 9 residues. Here the CDR3 DNA reads TGTGCCAGCAGTGGAGAGCAGTACTTC. This encodes CASSGEQYF.

This clonotype was seen a handful of times. The chain couples TRBV15 to TRBJ2-7; the D is unclear. The V end lost 0 bases, the J end lost 3 bases, and 6 bases lay between the germline ends. CDR1 is LNHNV, CDR2 YYDKDF, per germline (reference sequence). This CDR3 contains 13 residues. The CDR3 spells CATSRDPGYEQYF. CDR3 sequence (DNA): TGTGCCACCAGCAGAGATCCGGGCTACGAGCAGTACTTC.

This clonotype has only a few counts. The gene calls are TRBV5-1 and TRBJ2-3, with D perhaps being TRBD1 or TRBD2 (5 bases each). Trimming removed 4 bases from V and 4 bases from J, with 7 bases in between. There are 12 residues in the CDR3. Germline V gene lookup returns CDR1 SGHRS and CDR2 YFSETQ. CDR3 nucleotide sequence: TGCGCCAGCAGCGGGACCCCAGATACGCAGTATTTT. Protein: CASSGTPDTQYF.

The table lists this clonotype with a few counts. This chain links TRBV7-8 with TRBJ2-3, with D hard to call. V was pared by 5 bases and J by 0 bases, with 12 bases between. Germline values: CDR1 SGHVS, CDR2 FQNEAQ. CDR3 length: 15 amino acids. CDR3 sequence reads: CASSEIGFSTDTQYF. In DNA, the CDR3 is TGTGCCAGCAGCGAGATAGGGTTTAGCACAGATACGCAGTATTTT.

The sample holds a few counts of this clonotype. V gene TRBV25-1 combines with J gene TRBJ1-2; 8 positions match TRBD1. After removal of 4 bases from V and 5 bases from J, the junction contained 6 bases not matched to a gene. The CDR3 consists of 14 residues. Germline V gene data show CDR1 as MGHDK and CDR2 as SYGVNS. CDR3 residues: CASSGQGSRYGYTF. CDR3 coding DNA: TGTGCCAGCAGTGGACAGGGGTCTAGGTATGGCTACACCTTC.

This clonotype was observed a handful of times. This chain joins TRBV12-3 or TRBV12-4 and TRBJ2-3, with D unresolved. The CDR3 length is 15 residues. The V and J ends lost 2 bases and 1 base respectively, with 10 bases between them. The DNA for the CDR3 is TGTGCCAGCAGTTTAAGGATAGGTGGCACAGATACGCAGTATTTT. Translated, it gives CASSLRIGGTDTQYF.